This T cell receptor (beta chain) was obtained from a study of T cell repertoires in cytomegalovirus infection. Study summary: Newly reported HLA-C-restricted and thoroughly characterized HLA-B-restricted CMV epitopes were employed. CMV infection plus the matching HLA type was flagged by public TCR beta signatures.

After removal of 5 bases from V and 2 bases from J, the junction contained 4 bases not matched to a gene. CDR3 length equals 15 residues. The germline gives CDR1 SGHTA, CDR2 FQGTGA. Of note for this clonotype: Its antigen is currently unknown.

TCRdb fed the reads into MiXCR, producing one record per CDR3 protein. This table has approximately 120,000 distinct CDR3 sequences, 25% to 30% appearing once. The genes are TRBV7-3 and TRBJ2-1, with 9 bases identical to TRBD2. The input for sequencing was CD8+ T cells from cultured PBMCs, taken from culture after CMV antigen stimulation. This clonotype originated in a human donor in good health (CMV status not recorded). Some clones in this sample may be carry-over from other donors' samples. CDR3 loop: CASSVAGGPYNEQFF. The CDR3 DNA follows: TGTGCCAGCAGCGTCGCGGGGGGGCCCTACAATGAGCAGTTCTTC.